Sequencing of this TCR beta chain was carried out in a study of OX40 agonist ivuxolimab in advanced cancers. Study in general: With a range of about 20 to 79, age averaged approximately 60 years, and around 83% were male.

As regards this clone: No antigen is known for it.

The CDR3 is 14 amino acids. TCRdb's table, derived via immunoSEQ multiplex PCR, lists solely in-frame clones and lacks some. This table holds around 80,000 clones, 90% to 95% found once. The study, taken as a whole, reports: At doses 0.1 to 3.0 mg/kg, CD4+ and CD8+ clones expanded. CD4+ T cells averaged fewer expanded clones than CD8+ T cells.

The TCR comes from an adult with an advanced solid tumor such as melanoma, head and neck, liver or kidney cancer. The source was CD4+ or CD8+ T cells sorted from blood, collected in a trial of the OX40 agonist ivuxolimab. The rearrangement joins TRBV21-1 to TRBJ1-2; TRBD1 was called by the table and not checked on the DNA. TRBV21-1 is deemed a pseudogene. The CDR3 DNA reads TGTGCCAGCAGCGGGCAGGGGGCTTGTTATGGCTACACCTTC. This encodes CASSGQGACYGYTF.